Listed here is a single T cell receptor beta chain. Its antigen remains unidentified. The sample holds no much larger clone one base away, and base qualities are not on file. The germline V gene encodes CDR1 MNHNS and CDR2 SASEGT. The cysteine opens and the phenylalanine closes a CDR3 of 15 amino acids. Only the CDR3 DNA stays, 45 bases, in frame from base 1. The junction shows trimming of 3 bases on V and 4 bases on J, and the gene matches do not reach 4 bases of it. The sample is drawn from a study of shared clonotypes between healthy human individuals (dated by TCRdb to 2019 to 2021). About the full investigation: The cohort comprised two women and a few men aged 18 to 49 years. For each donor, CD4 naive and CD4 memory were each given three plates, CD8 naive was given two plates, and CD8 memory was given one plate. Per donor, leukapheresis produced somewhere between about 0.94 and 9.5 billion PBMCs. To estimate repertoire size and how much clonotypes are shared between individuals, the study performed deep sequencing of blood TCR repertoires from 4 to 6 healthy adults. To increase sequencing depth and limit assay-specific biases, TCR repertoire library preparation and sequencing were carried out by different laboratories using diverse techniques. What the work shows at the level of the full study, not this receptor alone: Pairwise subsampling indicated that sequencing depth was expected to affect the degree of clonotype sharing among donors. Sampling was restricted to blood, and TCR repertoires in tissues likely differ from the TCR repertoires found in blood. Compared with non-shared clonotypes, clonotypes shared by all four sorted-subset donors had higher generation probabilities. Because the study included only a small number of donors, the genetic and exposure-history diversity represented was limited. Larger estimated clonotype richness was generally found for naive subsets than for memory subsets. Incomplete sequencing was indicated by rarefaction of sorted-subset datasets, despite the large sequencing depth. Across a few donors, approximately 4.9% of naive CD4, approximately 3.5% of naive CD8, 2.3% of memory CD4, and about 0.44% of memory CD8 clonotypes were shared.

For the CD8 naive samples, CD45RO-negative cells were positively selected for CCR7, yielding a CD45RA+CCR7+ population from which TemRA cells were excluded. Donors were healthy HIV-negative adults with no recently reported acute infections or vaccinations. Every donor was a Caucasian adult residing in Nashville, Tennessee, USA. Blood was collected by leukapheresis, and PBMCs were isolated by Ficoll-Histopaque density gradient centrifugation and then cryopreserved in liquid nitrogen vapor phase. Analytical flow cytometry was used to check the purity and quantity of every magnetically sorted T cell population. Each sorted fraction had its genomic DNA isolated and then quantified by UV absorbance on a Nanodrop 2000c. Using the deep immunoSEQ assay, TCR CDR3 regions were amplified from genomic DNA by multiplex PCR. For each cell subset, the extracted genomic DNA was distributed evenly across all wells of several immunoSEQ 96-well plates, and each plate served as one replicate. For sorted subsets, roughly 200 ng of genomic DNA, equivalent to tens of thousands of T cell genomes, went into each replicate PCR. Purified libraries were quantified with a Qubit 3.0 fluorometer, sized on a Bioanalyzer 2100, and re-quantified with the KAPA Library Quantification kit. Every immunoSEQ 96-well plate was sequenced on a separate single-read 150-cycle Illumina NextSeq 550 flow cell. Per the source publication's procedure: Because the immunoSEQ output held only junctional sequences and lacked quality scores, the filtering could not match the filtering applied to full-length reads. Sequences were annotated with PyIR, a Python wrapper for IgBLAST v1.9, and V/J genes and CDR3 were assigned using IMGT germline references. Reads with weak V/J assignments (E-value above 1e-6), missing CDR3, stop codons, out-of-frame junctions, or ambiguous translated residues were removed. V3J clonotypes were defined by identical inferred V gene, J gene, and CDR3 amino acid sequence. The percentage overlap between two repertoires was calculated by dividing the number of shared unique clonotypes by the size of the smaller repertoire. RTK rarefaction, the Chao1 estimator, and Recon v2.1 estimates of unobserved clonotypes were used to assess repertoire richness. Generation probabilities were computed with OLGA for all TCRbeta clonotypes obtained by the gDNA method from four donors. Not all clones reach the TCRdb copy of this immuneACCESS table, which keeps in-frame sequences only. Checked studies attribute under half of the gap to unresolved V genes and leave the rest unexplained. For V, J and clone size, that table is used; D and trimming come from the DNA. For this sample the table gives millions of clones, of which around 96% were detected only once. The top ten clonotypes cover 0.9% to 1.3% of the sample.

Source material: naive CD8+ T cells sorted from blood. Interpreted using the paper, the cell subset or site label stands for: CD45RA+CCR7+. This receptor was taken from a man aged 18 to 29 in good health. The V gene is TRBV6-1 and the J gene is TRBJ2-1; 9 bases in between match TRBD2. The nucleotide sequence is TGTGCCAGCAGTGATCTAGCGGGGAGTTACAATGAGCAGTTCTTC. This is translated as CASSDLAGSYNEQFF.